This entry features one T cell receptor beta chain sequence. This CDR3 spans 14 amino acids. V was clipped by 6 bases and J by 4 bases; unmatched bases: 10. Per germline, CDR1 SGHRS and CDR2 YFSETQ. The sample comes from a study of blood T cell repertoires in COVID-19. Whole-study context: The study drew acute and convalescent COVID-19 samples from the United States, Italy and Spain.

Per the original methods: By means of reference gene primer amplification, nucleated cell counts were estimated. Generated by immunoSEQ multiplex PCR, the TCRdb table keeps only in-frame clones and is missing some. V and J calls and clone size are as listed in that table; D and trimming were resolved from the DNA. The sample holds fewer than 200,000 clones, roughly 86% seen once. Seattle enrolled patients during active infection and tracked them longitudinally. Sequenced sample: peripheral blood. This sequence was found in an elderly woman with COVID-19, enrolled during active disease. The chain is built from TRBV5-1 and TRBJ2-7; 7 bases are a match to TRBD2. The CDR3 DNA follows: TGCGCCAGCAATCCGGCGGGAGTGGGGTACGAGCAGTACTTC. Its translation is CASNPAGVGYEQYF.